What follows are 20 T cell receptor beta chains derived from one specimen sequenced in a study of metastatic and nonmetastatic thyroid tumors. Patients had received no treatment of any kind before thyroid surgery. TCRdb re-called clones from the PCR reads using MiXCR. The table records 6,000 to 8,500 clones, over 2.5% of them present only once. Specimen: tumor tissue. Every receptor here comes from a female donor with papillary thyroid cancer or a benign thyroid nodule (not recorded which). Some clones in this sample may be carry-over from other donors' samples.

This clone was observed many times. The chain has TRBV27 and TRBJ2-1, with no clear D. The CDR3 totals 15 residues. Germline V lookup: CDR1 MNHEY, CDR2 SMNVEV (reference sequence). V was pared by 0 bases and J by 5 bases, with 11 bases between. The CDR3 here is CASSLSAPWDNEQFF. In DNA, the CDR3 is TGTGCCAGCAGTTTATCGGCCCCCTGGGACAATGAGCAGTTCTTC.

This clone was found a few times. The genes are TRBV19 and TRBJ2-2; D is unresolved. Germline V gives CDR1 LNHDA, CDR2 SQIVND (reference sequence). Between the trimmed V and J ends, which lost 5 bases and 3 bases, there was a span of 4 bases. CDR3 size: 12 residues. CDR3 sequence (DNA): TGTGCCAGTAGTGCATACACCGGGGAGCTGTTTTTT. Translating gives CASSAYTGELFF.

A note on this clone: This may come from a read error, since a much larger clone is one base off. Within the sample, other DNA sequences also encode this same CDR3. The rearrangement uses TRBV11-2 and TRBJ2-7; D possibly uses TRBD1 or TRBD2 (5 bases each). CDR1 is SGHAT, CDR2 FQNNGV, per germline. There are 13 residues in the CDR3. V lost 1 base and J 10 bases, leaving 14 bases between the germline ends. Here the CDR3 DNA reads TGTGCCAGCAGCTTAGTCGGGGCTCACGGTCAGTACTTC. Translation: CASSLVGAHGQYF.

This clone appeared many times. Just one base apart from a much larger clone, this may be a read error. The chain is built from TRBV27 and TRBJ2-2; D may be TRBD1 (5 bases). The CDR3 runs to 14 residues. Germline V gene lookup returns CDR1 MNHEY and CDR2 SMNVEV (reference sequence). In nucleotides, the CDR3 is TGCGCCAGCTACGGCAGGACAAGCACCGGGGAGCTGTTTTTT. Translation gives CASYGRTSTGELFF.

This clone is termed medium-sized. V gene TRBV24-1 combines with J gene TRBJ1-1, with D unresolved. CDR3 size: 12 residues. From germline, CDR1 is KGHDR and CDR2 SFDVKD. V shed 3 bases and J shed 7 bases, with 8 bases lying between them. The CDR3 DNA reads TGTGCCACCAGTGATCCGGCAGGTGAAGCTTTCTTT. Translation: CATSDPAGEAFF.

This clone ranks as medium-sized. J is TRBJ2-1 and V is TRBV20-1; 7 bases are a match to TRBD2. The CDR3 is 15 amino acids. V trimming: 6 bases; J trimming: 9 bases; junction bases outside the gene matches: 17. Per the germline V gene, CDR1 is DFQATT and CDR2 is SNEGSKA (reference sequence). The CDR3 here is CSAKGPAGARTEQFF. CDR3 DNA: TGCAGTGCCAAAGGCCCGGCGGGAGCCCGTACTGAGCAGTTCTTC.

By sample fraction, this clone is medium-sized. This chain connects TRBV3-1 to TRBJ2-7; no clear D. V lost 6 bases, J lost 1 base, and 4 bases lay in between. Germline-derived CDR1 and CDR2 are LGHDT and YNNKEL (reference sequence). This CDR3 has 11 residues. This CDR3 is CASSQSYEQYF. CDR3 coding DNA: TGTGCCAGCAGTCAATCCTACGAGCAGTACTTC.

This clone is medium-sized (0.01 to 0.1%) by share. Written as DNA, the CDR3 is TGTGCCAGTAGCCTGGGACAGTATAGCAATCAGCCCCAGCATTTT. It yields the protein CASSLGQYSNQPQHF. This chain uses TRBV19 with TRBJ1-5, with 7 bases fitting TRBD1. Losses at the gene ends were 6 bases for V and 0 bases for J; bases not matched to a gene: 5. Per the germline V gene, CDR1 is LNHDA and CDR2 is SQIVND (reference sequence). This CDR3 spans 15 amino acids.

At least ten counts were recorded for this clone. This sequence joins TRBV7-6 and TRBJ2-1; the D is unclear. With 5 bases removed from V and 5 bases from J, the gap between germline ends came to 7 bases. CDR1 and CDR2 (germline): SGHVS, FNYEAQ. The CDR3 contains 12 residues. CDR3 region: CASSARDNEQFF. The CDR3 DNA follows: TGTGCCAGCAGCGCCCGAGACAATGAGCAGTTCTTC.

Ten or more counts support this clone. V and J are TRBV12-3 or TRBV12-4 and TRBJ2-4; TRBD1 matches 8 bases. Trimming removed 5 bases from V and 16 bases from J; junction bases left unmatched: 10. CDR3 length equals 12 residues. The CDR3 loop reads CASSLVGQGGYF. The CDR3 bases are TGTGCCAGCAGTCTAGTTGGACAGGGCGGATACTTC.

Sample share makes this clone medium-sized. This chain links TRBV6-5 with TRBJ1-2; 8 bases are shared with TRBD1. The CDR3 totals 15 residues. Germline CDR1 is MNHEY and CDR2 is SVGAGI. J gave up 8 bases and V 0 bases, and 8 bases lay outside the gene matches. CDR3 sequence reads: CASSYSEQGAGGYTF. The CDR3 DNA reads as TGTGCCAGCAGTTACTCCGAGCAGGGGGCGGGAGGCTACACCTTC.

This clone was found many times. The J gene is TRBJ2-1, the V gene TRBV24-1; D is possibly TRBD1 or TRBD2 (6 bases each). The V end was cut by 3 bases, the J end by 10 bases, with 21 bases between. The CDR3 is 16 residues long. The germline V gene encodes CDR1 KGHDR and CDR2 SFDVKD. In nucleotides, the CDR3 is TGTGCCACCAGTGATGCGGGACCCCGAGGGGGAGACGAGCAGTTCTTC. As protein: CATSDAGPRGGDEQFF.

By frequency in the sample, this clone is medium-sized (0.01 to 0.1%). CDR3 sequence: CASRPSQGAGDYGYTF. The DNA for the CDR3 is TGTGCCAGCAGGCCCTCCCAGGGGGCCGGCGACTATGGCTACACCTTC. The chain has TRBV4-2 and TRBJ1-2, with 8 bases lining up with TRBD1. From germline, CDR1 is LGHNA and CDR2 YNFKEQ. Trimming cost V 6 bases and J 3 bases; bases outside gene matches: 12. There are 16 residues in the CDR3.

In its sample, this clone was seen many times. V gene TRBV6-1 combines with J gene TRBJ2-1; D is ambiguous. CDR1 is MNHNS and CDR2 is SASEGT in the germline V gene. The CDR3 runs 13 residues. V shed 6 bases and J shed 8 bases, with 14 bases lying between them. The CDR3 nucleotides read TGTGCCAGCAGCCCCCCATTAACGTATGAGCAGTTCTTC. This codes for CASSPPLTYEQFF.

In this sample, this clone turned up many times. The rearrangement links TRBV19 to TRBJ2-3; 10 nucleotides align to TRBD1. The J segment lost 1 base and the V segment lost 7 bases, leaving 5 bases of the junction unmatched. The germline CDR1 and CDR2 sequences are LNHDA and SQIVND (reference sequence). The CDR3 runs 15 residues. The CDR3 sequence is CASTAGTGGTDTQYF. The CDR3 nucleotides are TGTGCCAGTACCGCCGGGACAGGGGGCACAGATACGCAGTATTTT.

Judged by abundance, this clone is medium-sized (0.01 to 0.1%). This CDR3 reads CSASRGGYTGELFF. The CDR3 nucleotides read TGCAGTGCTAGCAGGGGCGGATACACCGGGGAGCTGTTTTTT. This rearrangement joins TRBV20-1 to TRBJ2-2; possible D gene TRBD1, 6 bases. The germline V and J ends were trimmed by 3 bases and 3 bases, with 11 bases remaining between them. The CDR3 covers 14 residues. CDR1 and CDR2 from the germline V gene are DFQATT and SNEGSKA (reference sequence).

This clone was picked up many times. The J gene is TRBJ2-7, the V gene TRBV7-9, with D possibly matching TRBD1 (6 bases). V lost 2 bases and J lost 2, with 13 bases in between. The CDR3 sequence is 15 residues long. The germline V gene has CDR1 SEHNR and CDR2 FQNEAQ (reference sequence). This CDR3 is CASSLPDRSPYEQYF. In DNA form, the CDR3 reads TGTGCCAGCAGCTTACCCGACAGGTCCCCCTACGAGCAGTACTTC.

This clone was counted many times. The V gene is TRBV4-1, the J gene TRBJ2-1; D unclear. The CDR3 is 15 amino acids. Germline V CDR1 and CDR2: MGHRA, YSYEKL. Deletions cut 5 bases from V and 0 bases from J, with 11 bases between. CDR3 nucleotide sequence: TGCGCCAGCAGCTTCAGATTGAGCTCCTACAATGAGCAGTTCTTC. Its translation: CASSFRLSSYNEQFF.

This clone was seen many times. V usage is TRBV20-1 and J usage is TRBJ1-4; tentatively, D is TRBD1 (6 bases). V was clipped by 0 bases and J by 10 bases, with 9 bases between them. The CDR3 has 12 amino acids. In germline, CDR1 is DFQATT, CDR2 SNEGSKA (reference sequence). This CDR3 is CSAREGGAKLFF. The CDR3 nucleotides read TGCAGTGCTAGAGAAGGGGGAGCAAAACTGTTTTTT.

This clone has a count of ten or more. This chain uses TRBV7-9 with TRBJ2-1; 12 nucleotides align to TRBD2. Germline V gene lookup returns CDR1 SEHNR and CDR2 FQNEAQ (reference sequence). V gave up 4 bases and J gave up 3 bases; unmatched junction bases: 4. The CDR3 extends over 16 amino acids. CDR3 sequence reads: CASSSLAGGLYNEQFF. CDR3 sequence (DNA): TGTGCCAGCAGCTCCCTAGCGGGAGGGCTCTACAATGAGCAGTTCTTC.